The clone carrying this T cell receptor (beta chain) was seen a handful of times. Its antigen is currently unknown. This entry is derived from a study of T-cell reconstitution after alpha-beta-depleted transplantation in children. Overall study results and limits: When one year had passed after transplant, most T-cell counts and diversity came from newly produced T cells. At around two months after transplant, the alpha-beta T cells were reportedly derived from several hundred expanded clones that came from non-depleted graft cells. Surviving recipient T cells and thymic progenitors underlay high day-60 TCRbeta diversity in some patients.

TCRbeta library construction was performed incorporating unique molecular identifiers. TCRdb redid the calling of the PCR reads with MiXCR, one entry per CDR3 protein. The sample carries about 150,000 distinct CDR3 sequences, about 8.8% recorded once. The germline gives CDR1 DFQATT, CDR2 SNEGSKA (reference sequence). The junction had 13 bases not matched to a gene; V was cut back by 6 bases and J by 6 bases. The CDR3 sequence is 16 residues long. The sample in question was PBMCs, mostly from graft donor cells, obtained 180 days after TCRalphabeta/CD19-depleted stem cell transplant. The source of this sequence is a female patient under 10 years old who had a stem cell transplant for congenital amegakaryocytic thrombocytopenia, so the T cells may come from the graft donor. The gene calls are TRBV20-1 and TRBJ2-2, with TRBD2 matching 10 bases. The CDR3 here is CSALDLGTSVSGELFF. CDR3 nucleotides: TGCAGTGCCCTCGATCTGGGGACTAGCGTATCCGGGGAGCTGTTTTTT.